What follows are 14 T cell receptor beta chains derived from one specimen sequenced in a study of regulatory T cells in long-lasting Graves disease. Described time point: newly diagnosed GD, antithyroid drugs for less than 3 months. After RNA was extracted from PBMCs, the TCR library was made from it. CDR3 regions were amplified by Arm-PCR using iRepertoire HTBI primers to build TCR beta libraries. Using its own MiXCR run on the multiplex PCR reads, TCRdb lists one record per CDR3 protein. The sample has more than 400,000 distinct CDR3 sequences; 15% to 20% are singletons. These data were also filed under a second study, of T cells in Graves' hyperthyroidism and ophthalmopathy.

The sample here was peripheral blood mononuclear cells (PBMCs), taken at new diagnosis, from a patient treated with antithyroid drugs. These receptors originate from a woman aged 25 to 39 with Graves disease.

This chain links TRBV29-1 with TRBJ2-2; the match to TRBD1 covers 8 bases. The CDR3 covers 13 residues. V shed 3 bases and J 4 bases; nucleotides not matched to a gene: 1. CDR1 SQVTM and CDR2 ANQGSEA come from the germline V gene. CDR3 sequence: CSVDRGRTGELFF. The CDR3 region has the DNA TGCAGCGTTGACAGGGGGCGCACCGGGGAGCTGTTTTTT.

This clonotype has a count of ten or more. The J gene is TRBJ1-3, the V gene TRBV7-2, with 7 bases lining up with TRBD1. The CDR3 totals 21 residues. V dropped 2 bases and J dropped 4; count of bases not matched to a gene: 23. The V gene's germline CDR1 is SGHTA and CDR2 FQGNSA. The DNA of the CDR3 is TGTGCCAGCAGCTTAACCTTCCAACCAGCCAGACAGGGTGCCTGGGGAAACACCATATATTTT. Protein sequence: CASSLTFQPARQGAWGNTIYF. The full variable domain, in which reference TRBV7-2 and TRBJ1-3 provide the parts outside the CDR3, is GAGVSQSPSNKVTEKGKDVELRCDPISGHTALYWYRQSLGQGLEFLIYFQGNSAPDKSGLPSDRFSAERTGGSVSTLTIQRTQQEDSAVYLCASSLTFQPARQGAWGNTIYFGEGSWLTVV.

The gene calls are TRBV5-6 and TRBJ1-1; 8 nucleotides align to TRBD1. The CDR3 covers 14 residues. Unmatched junction bases numbered 4, after V lost 4 bases and J lost 2 bases. Germline-derived CDR1 and CDR2 are SGHDT and YYEEEE. In DNA form, the CDR3 reads TGTGCCAGCAGCAACGACAGGGGCAACACTGAAGCTTTCTTT. It encodes CASSNDRGNTEAFF.

This clonotype came up many times. J is TRBJ2-7 and V is TRBV7-2; 10 bases fit TRBD2. CDR3 length equals 13 residues. The germline gives CDR1 SGHTA, CDR2 FQGNSA. The V segment lost 7 bases and the J segment 3 bases; nucleotides outside the gene matches: 3. This CDR3 is CASKPSGGYEQYF. DNA for the CDR3: TGTGCCAGCAAGCCTAGCGGGGGCTACGAGCAGTACTTC.

At least ten counts were recorded for this clonotype. The chain joins TRBV7-9 to TRBJ1-1; D is undetermined. The CDR3 consists of 14 residues. Germline assignment: CDR1 SEHNR and CDR2 FQNEAQ (reference sequence). V lost 5 bases, J lost 2 bases, and 12 bases lay in between. The CDR3, as DNA: TGTGCCAGCAGCCCAAGTATCCCCAACACTGAAGCTTTCTTT. Protein: CASSPSIPNTEAFF.

This clonotype was seen at least ten times. The CDR3 DNA reads TGTGCCAGCAGCCAGGACCTGGGGAATGAGCAGTTCTTC. Translated: CASSQDLGNEQFF. The gene calls are TRBV3-1 and TRBJ2-1; D remains ambiguous. The V gene's germline CDR1 is LGHDT and CDR2 YNNKEL (reference sequence). The CDR3 contains 13 residues. V shed 3 bases and J shed 7 bases, with 10 bases lying between them.

J is TRBJ2-3 and V is TRBV19; TRBD2 agrees at 8 bases. Per germline, CDR1 LNHDA and CDR2 SQIVND (reference sequence). The CDR3 loop spans 18 amino acids. The V gene end was trimmed by 0 bases and the J gene end by 5 bases; junction bases not matched to a gene: 13. The CDR3 DNA reads TGTGCCAGTAGTATAGACGGAGCCCGAGCGGGAGCAGGAGATACGCAGTATTTT. It is translated as CASSIDGARAGAGDTQYF.

This clonotype was seen repeatedly, ten times or more. This chain links TRBV28 with TRBJ2-7; TRBD2 matches at 7 bases. This CDR3 spans 18 amino acids. The germline V gene has CDR1 MDHEN and CDR2 SYDVKM. J gave up 2 bases and V 4 bases, and 17 bases lay outside the gene matches. The CDR3: CASSSSSGSGAGTYEQYF. Written as DNA, the CDR3 is TGTGCCAGCAGTTCCTCCTCGGGAAGCGGAGCGGGAACCTACGAGCAGTACTTC.

Ten or more counts support this clonotype. The genes are TRBV12-5 and TRBJ2-1, with TRBD1 identical over 10 bases. The CDR3 runs to 15 residues. The V gene end was trimmed by 2 bases and the J gene end by 8 bases; junction bases not matched to a gene: 6. Germline CDR1 and CDR2: LGHNT and FRNRAP. In DNA form, the CDR3 reads TGTGCTAGTGGTTTGAGGGGACAGGGGCTCCATGAGCAGTTCTTC. Its protein is CASGLRGQGLHEQFF. Looking up the rest from reference TRBV12-5 and TRBJ2-1 gives the full variable domain: DARVTQTPRHKVTEMGQEVTMRCQPILGHNTVFWYRQTMMQGLELLAYFRNRAPLDDSGMPKDRFSAEMPDATLATLKIQPSEPRDSAVYFCASGLRGQGLHEQFFGPGTRLTVL.

This clonotype was seen only a few times. J is TRBJ2-2 and V is TRBV6-2 or TRBV6-3; tentative D call: TRBD2 (5 bases). The CDR3 loop spans 14 amino acids. V dropped 8 bases and J dropped 5 bases, with 15 bases sitting between them. In germline, CDR1 is MNHEY, CDR2 SVGEGT. The CDR3 DNA reads TGTGCCAGCCAACGGCGAGGCGGGACCGGGGAGCTGTTTTTT. It translates to CASQRRGGTGELFF.

In regard to this clonotype: At one boundary the junction diverges from the germline segment, which might be a read error. The chain has TRBV7-6 and TRBJ1-6, with TRBD1 matching 7 bases. The CDR3 consists of 15 residues. Germline-derived CDR1 and CDR2 are SGHVS and FNYEAQ. The CDR3 region has the DNA TGTGCCAACAGCGCCTCCGGGACAGCGAATTCACCCCTCCACTTT. Translation gives CANSASGTANSPLHF.

In this sample, this clonotype turned up many times. The chain links TRBV20-1 to TRBJ2-7; 11 bases line up with TRBD1. Germline CDR1 reads DFQATT; CDR2 reads SNEGSKA (reference sequence). This CDR3 spans 15 amino acids. V lost 0 bases, J lost 3 bases, and 4 bases stayed unmatched. The CDR3 bases are TGCAGTGCTAGAGATCGGGACAGGGGGGACTACGAGCAGTACTTC. Protein: CSARDRDRGDYEQYF.

The V call is TRBV6-5, the J call TRBJ1-2, with TRBD1 as a possible D gene (5 bases). CDR3 size: 14 residues. The ends were cut back, 2 bases at V and 4 bases at J, with 11 bases in the middle. CDR1 is MNHEY and CDR2 is SVGAGI in the germline V gene. In nucleotides, the CDR3 is TGTGCCAGCAGTTACCAGGCAGGGCCCTATGGCTACACCTTC. Its translation is CASSYQAGPYGYTF.

In its sample, this clonotype was seen a few times. This may stem from a read error, because a much larger clone lies one nucleotide away. The chain carries TRBV2 and TRBJ2-5; no definite D call. CDR3 size: 12 residues. Germline loops: CDR1 SNHLY, CDR2 FYNNEI. The CDR3 bases are TGTGCCAGCGGTGACCACCAAGAGACCCAGTACTTC. It translates to CASGDHQETQYF.